This T cell receptor (beta chain) comes out of a study of Graves' ophthalmopathy and Graves' hyperthyroidism. Germline V gives CDR1 SGHTA, CDR2 FQGNSA. This CDR3 is 16 amino acids long. Unmatched junction bases numbered 6, after V lost 2 bases and J lost 2 bases. Study conclusions and caveats: Ophthalmopathy and stable hyperthyroidism were discriminated by a 13-signature model, with roughly 90% sensitivity and approximately 81% specificity.

Beta-chain TCR CDR3 regions were amplified from RNA transcripts. In the first round, RT-PCR was carried out with HTBI primers, and a multiplex PCR formed the second round. TCRdb re-derived calls from the multiplex PCR reads in MiXCR, one entry per CDR3 protein. This sample has some 750,000 distinct CDR3 sequences, with 40% found just once. Reliance was placed on clinical symptoms, serum thyroxine, TRAb, thyroid ultrasound and orbital computed tomography for diagnosis. This clonotype occurred many times. The antigen is not known. The TCR was taken from an adult man with Graves' ophthalmopathy. Input material: peripheral blood. V usage is TRBV7-2 and J usage is TRBJ1-3; TRBD1 matches at 7 bases. The CDR3 nucleotides are TGTGCCAGCAGCTTATCGGCAGGGGGGACTGGAAACACCATATATTTT. This translates into CASSLSAGGTGNTIYF.